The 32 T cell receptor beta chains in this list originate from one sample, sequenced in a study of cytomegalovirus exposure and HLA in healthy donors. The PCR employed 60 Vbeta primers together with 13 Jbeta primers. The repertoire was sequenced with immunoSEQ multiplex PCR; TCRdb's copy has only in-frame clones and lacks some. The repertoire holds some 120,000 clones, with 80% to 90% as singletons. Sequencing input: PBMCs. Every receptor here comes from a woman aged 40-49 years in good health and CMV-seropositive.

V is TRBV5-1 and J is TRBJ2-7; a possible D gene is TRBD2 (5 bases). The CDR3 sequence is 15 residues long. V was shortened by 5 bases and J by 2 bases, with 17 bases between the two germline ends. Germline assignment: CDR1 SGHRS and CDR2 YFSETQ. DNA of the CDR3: TGCGCCAGCAGTTTTGAACCGGCCGGGACCTACGAGCAGTACTTC. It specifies CASSFEPAGTYEQYF.

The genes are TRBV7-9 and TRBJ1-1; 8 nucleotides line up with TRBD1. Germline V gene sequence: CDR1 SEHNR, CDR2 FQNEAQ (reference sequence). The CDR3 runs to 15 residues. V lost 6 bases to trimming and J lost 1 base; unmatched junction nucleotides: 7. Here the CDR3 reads CASRRAGGENTEAFF. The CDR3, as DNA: TGTGCCAGCAGAAGAGCAGGGGGCGAGAACACTGAAGCTTTCTTT.

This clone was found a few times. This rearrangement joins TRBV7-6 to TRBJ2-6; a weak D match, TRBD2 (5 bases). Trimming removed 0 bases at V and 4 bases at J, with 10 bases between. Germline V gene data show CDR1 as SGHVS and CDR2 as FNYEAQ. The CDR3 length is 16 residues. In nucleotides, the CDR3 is TGTGCCAGCAGCTTAGCCGAGGGTTACGGGGCCAACGTCCTGACTTTC. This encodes CASSLAEGYGANVLTF.

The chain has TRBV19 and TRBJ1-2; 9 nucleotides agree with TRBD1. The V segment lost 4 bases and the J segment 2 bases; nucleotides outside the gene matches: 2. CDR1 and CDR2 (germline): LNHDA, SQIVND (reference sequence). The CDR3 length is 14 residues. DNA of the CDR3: TGTGCCAGTAGTAAGGACAGGGGAAACTATGGCTACACCTTC. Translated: CASSKDRGNYGYTF.

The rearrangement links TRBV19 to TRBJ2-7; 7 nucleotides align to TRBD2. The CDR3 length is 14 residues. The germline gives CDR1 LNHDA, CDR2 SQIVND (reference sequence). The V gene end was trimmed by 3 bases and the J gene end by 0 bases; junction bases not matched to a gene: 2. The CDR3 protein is CASSIGGSSYEQYF. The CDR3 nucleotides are TGTGCCAGTAGTATCGGCGGGAGCTCCTACGAGCAGTACTTC.

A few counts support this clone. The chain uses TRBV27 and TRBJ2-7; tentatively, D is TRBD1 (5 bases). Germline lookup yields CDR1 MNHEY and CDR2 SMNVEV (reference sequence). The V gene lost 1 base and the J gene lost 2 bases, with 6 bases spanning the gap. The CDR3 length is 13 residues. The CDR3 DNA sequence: TGTGCCAGCAGTTTATACAGGACCTACGAGCAGTACTTC. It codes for CASSLYRTYEQYF.

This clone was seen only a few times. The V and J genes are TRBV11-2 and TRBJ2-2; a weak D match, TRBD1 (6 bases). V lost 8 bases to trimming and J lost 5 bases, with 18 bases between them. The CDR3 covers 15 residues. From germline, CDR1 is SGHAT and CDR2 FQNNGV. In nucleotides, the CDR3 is TGTGCCAGCGGTTCACTAACAGGGAATACCGGGGAGCTGTTTTTT. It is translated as CASGSLTGNTGELFF.

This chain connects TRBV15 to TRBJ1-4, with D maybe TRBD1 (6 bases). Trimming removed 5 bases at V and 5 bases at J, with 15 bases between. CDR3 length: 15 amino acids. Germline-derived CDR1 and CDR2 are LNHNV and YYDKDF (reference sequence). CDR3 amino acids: CATSEGRTDNEKLFF. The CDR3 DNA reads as TGTGCCACCAGCGAGGGTCGGACAGACAATGAAAAACTGTTTTTT.

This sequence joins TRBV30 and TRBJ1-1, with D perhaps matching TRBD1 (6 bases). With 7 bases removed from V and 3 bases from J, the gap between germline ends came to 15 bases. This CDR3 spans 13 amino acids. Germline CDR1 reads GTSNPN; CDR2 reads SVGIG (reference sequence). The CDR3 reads CALGAGRDTEAFF. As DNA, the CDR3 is TGTGCCTTGGGGGCTGGACGGGACACTGAAGCTTTCTTT.

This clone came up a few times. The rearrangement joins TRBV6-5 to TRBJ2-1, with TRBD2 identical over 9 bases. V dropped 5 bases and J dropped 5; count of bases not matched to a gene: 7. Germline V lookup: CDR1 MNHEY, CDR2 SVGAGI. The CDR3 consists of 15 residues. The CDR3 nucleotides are TGTGCCAGCAGTCCTCGGACTAGCGCGAACAATGAGCAGTTCTTC. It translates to CASSPRTSANNEQFF.

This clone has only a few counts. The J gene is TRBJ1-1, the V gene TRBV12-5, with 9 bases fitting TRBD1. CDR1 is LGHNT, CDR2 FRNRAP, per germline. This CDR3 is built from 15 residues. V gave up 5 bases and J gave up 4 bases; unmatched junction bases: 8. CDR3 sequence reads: CASGLTGGYITEAFF. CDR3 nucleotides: TGTGCTAGTGGTCTTACAGGGGGCTATATCACTGAAGCTTTCTTT.

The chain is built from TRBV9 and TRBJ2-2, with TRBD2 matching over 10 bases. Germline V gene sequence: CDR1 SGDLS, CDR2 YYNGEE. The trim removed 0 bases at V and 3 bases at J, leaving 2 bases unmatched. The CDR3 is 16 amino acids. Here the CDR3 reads CASSVGLAGDTGELFF. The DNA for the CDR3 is TGTGCCAGCAGCGTAGGTCTAGCGGGAGACACCGGGGAGCTGTTTTTT.

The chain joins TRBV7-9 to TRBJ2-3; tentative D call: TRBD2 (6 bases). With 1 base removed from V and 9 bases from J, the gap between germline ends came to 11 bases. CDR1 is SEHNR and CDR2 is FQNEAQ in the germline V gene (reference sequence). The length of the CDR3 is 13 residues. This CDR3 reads CASSLGPGDTQYF. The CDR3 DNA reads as TGTGCCAGCAGCTTAGGTCCGGGGGACACGCAGTATTTT.

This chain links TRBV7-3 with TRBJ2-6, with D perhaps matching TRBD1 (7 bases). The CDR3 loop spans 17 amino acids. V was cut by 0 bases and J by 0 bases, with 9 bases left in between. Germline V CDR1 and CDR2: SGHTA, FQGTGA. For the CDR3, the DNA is TGTGCCAGCAGCTTAACCCAGGGGGGCTCTGGGGCCAACGTCCTGACTTTC. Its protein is CASSLTQGGSGANVLTF.

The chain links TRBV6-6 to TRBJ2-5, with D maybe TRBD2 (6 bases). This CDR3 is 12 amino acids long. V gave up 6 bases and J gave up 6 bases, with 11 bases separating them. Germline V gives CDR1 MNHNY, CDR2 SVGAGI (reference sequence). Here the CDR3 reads CASSEGRQTQYF. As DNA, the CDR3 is TGTGCCAGCAGCGAGGGGAGGCAGACCCAGTACTTC.

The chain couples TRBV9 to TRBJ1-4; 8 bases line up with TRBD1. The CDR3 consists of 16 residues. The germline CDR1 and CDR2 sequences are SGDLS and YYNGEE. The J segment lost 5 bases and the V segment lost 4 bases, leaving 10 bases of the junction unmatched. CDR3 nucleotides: TGTGCCAGCAGCATGACCGGGACAGGTATGAATGAAAAACTGTTTTTT. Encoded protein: CASSMTGTGMNEKLFF.

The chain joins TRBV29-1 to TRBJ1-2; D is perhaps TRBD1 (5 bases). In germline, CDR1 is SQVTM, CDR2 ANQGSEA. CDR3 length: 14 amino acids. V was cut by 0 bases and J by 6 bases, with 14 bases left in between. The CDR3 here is CSVEEGSGKDGYTF. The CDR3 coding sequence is TGCAGCGTTGAAGAAGGGTCAGGGAAGGATGGCTACACCTTC.

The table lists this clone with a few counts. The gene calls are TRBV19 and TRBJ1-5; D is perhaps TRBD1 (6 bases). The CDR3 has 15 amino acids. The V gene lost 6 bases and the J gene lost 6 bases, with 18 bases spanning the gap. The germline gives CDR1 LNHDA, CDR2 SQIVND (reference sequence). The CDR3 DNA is TGTGCCAGTAGCCCGGGTGGGGGCCGGGGTCAGCCCCAGCATTTT. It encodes CASSPGGGRGQPQHF.

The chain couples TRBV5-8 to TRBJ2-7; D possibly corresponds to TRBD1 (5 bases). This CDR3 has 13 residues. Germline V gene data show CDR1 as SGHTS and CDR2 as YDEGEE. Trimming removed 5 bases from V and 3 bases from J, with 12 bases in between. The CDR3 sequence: CASSPTGNYEQYF. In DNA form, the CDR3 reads TGTGCCAGCAGTCCTACAGGCAACTACGAGCAGTACTTC.

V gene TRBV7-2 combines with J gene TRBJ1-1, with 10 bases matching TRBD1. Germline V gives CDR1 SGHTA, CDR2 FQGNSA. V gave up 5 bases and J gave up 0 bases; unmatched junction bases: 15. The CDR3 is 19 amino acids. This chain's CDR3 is CASSIGGTGANKMNTEAFF. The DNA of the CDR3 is TGTGCCAGCAGCATAGGGGGGACAGGGGCTAATAAAATGAACACTGAAGCTTTCTTT.

The CDR3 spells CATSREKGEGGYTF. The CDR3 DNA reads TGTGCCACCAGCAGAGAGAAAGGGGAGGGGGGCTACACCTTC. The chain carries TRBV15 and TRBJ1-2, with D possibly TRBD1 on 5 matching bases. The V gene's germline CDR1 is LNHNV and CDR2 YYDKDF (reference sequence). V was shortened by 0 bases and J by 8 bases, with 13 bases between the two germline ends. CDR3 length: 14 residues.

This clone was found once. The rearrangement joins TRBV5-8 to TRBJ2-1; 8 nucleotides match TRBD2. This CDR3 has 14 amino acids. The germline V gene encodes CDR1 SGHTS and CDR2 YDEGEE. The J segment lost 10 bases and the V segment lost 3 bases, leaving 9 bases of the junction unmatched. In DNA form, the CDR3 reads TGTGCCAGCAGCTGGCCAGCGGGAGCCCTAGAGCAGTTCTTC. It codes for CASSWPAGALEQFF.

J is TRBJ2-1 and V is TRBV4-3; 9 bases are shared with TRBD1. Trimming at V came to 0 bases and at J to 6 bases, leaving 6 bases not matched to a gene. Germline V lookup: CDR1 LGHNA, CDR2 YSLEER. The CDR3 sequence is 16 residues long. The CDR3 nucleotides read TGCGCCAGCAGCCAAGAAAGCGGGACAGGGTCCAATGAGCAGTTCTTC. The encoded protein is CASSQESGTGSNEQFF.

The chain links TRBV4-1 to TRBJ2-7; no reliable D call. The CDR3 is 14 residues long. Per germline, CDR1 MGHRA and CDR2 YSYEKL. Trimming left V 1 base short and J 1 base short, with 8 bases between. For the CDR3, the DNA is TGCGCCAGCAGCCAAGTGGCCCTGTCCTACGAGCAGTACTTC. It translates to CASSQVALSYEQYF.

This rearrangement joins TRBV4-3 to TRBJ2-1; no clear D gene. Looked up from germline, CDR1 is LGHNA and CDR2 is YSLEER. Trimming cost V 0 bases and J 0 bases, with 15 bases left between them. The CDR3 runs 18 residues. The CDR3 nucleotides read TGCGCCAGCAGCCAAGATGAGGATTCGGAGTACTCCTACAATGAGCAGTTCTTC. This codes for CASSQDEDSEYSYNEQFF.

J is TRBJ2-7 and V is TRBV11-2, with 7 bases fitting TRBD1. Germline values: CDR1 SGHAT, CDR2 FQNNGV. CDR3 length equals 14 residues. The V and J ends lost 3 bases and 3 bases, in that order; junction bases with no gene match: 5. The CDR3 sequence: CASSFLTGLYEQYF. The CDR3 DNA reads TGTGCCAGCAGCTTCCTGACAGGGCTCTACGAGCAGTACTTC.

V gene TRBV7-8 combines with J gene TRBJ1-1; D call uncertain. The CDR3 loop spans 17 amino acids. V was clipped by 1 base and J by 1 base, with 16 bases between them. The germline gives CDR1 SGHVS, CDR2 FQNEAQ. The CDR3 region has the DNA TGTGCCAGCAGCTTAGGGGTCCTGGGCAGCTGGAACACTGAAGCTTTCTTT. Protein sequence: CASSLGVLGSWNTEAFF.

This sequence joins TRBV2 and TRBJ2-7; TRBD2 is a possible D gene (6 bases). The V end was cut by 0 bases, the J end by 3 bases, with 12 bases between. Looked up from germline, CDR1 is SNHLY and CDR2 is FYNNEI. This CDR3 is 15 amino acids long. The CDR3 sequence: CASSEAGGDLYEQYF. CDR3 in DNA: TGTGCCAGCAGTGAAGCGGGAGGCGATCTCTACGAGCAGTACTTC.

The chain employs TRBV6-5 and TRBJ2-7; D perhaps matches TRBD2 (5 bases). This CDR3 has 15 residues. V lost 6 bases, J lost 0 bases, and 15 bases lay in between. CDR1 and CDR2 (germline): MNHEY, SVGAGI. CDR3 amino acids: CASRPQSGSSYEQYF. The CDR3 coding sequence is TGTGCCAGCAGACCCCAGAGCGGAAGCTCCTACGAGCAGTACTTC.

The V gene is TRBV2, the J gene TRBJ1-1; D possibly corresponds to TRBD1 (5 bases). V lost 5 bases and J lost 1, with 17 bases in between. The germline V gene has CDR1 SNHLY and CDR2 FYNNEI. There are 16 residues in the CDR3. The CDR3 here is CASSPEAGPRNTEAFF. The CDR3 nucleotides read TGTGCCAGCAGTCCCGAGGCAGGGCCTCGGAACACTGAAGCTTTCTTT.

The CDR3 DNA is TGCAGCGTTGAGGGGCAGTCTTTCATGAACACTGAAGCTTTCTTT. This gives the protein CSVEGQSFMNTEAFF. This chain connects TRBV29-1 to TRBJ1-1; D may be TRBD1 (5 bases). The germline V gene has CDR1 SQVTM and CDR2 ANQGSEA. V gave up 3 bases and J gave up 0 bases, with 14 bases separating them. The CDR3 contains 15 residues. Together with reference TRBV29-1 and TRBJ1-1, the CDR3 gives the full variable domain: SAVISQKPSRDICQRGTSLTIQCQVDSQVTMMFWYRQQPGQSLTLIATANQGSEATYESGFVIDKFPISRPNLTFSTLTVSNMSPEDSSIYLCSVEGQSFMNTEAFFGQGTRLTVV.

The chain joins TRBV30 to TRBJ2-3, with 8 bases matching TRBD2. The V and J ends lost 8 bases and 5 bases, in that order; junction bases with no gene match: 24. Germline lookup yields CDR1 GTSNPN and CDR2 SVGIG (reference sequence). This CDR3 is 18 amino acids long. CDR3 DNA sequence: TGTGCCCACGGGGGGGTAGCGGGTGCTCCTTGGCCTGAAGATACGCAGTATTTT. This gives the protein CAHGGVAGAPWPEDTQYF.